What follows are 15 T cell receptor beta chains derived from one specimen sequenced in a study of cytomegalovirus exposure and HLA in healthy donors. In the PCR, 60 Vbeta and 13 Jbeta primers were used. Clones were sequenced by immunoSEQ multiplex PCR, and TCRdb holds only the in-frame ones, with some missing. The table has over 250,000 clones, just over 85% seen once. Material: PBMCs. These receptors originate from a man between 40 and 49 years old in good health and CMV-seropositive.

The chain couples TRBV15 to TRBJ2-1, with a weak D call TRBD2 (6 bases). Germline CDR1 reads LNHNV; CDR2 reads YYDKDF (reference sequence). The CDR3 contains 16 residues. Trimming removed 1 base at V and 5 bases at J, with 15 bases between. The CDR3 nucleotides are TGTGCCACCAGCAGAGTGAGGGATAGCGGAGACAATGAGCAGTTCTTC. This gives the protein CATSRVRDSGDNEQFF.

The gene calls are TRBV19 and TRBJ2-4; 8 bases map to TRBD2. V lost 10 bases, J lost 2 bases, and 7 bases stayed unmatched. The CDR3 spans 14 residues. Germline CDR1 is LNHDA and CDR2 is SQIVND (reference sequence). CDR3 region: CATTGGHTKNIQYF. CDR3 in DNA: TGTGCCACCACGGGGGGGCACACCAAAAACATTCAGTACTTC.

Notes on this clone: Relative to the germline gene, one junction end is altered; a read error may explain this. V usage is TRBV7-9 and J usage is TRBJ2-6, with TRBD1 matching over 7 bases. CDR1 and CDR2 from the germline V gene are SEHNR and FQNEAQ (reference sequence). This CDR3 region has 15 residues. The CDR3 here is CSSSTTGSGANVLTF. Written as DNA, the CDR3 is TGTTCCAGCAGCACGACAGGGTCTGGGGCCAACGTCCTGACTTTC.

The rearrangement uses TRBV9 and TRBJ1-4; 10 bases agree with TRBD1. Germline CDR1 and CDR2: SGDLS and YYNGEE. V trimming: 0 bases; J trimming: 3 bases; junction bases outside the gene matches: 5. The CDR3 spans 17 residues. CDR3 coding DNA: TGTGCCAGCAGCGTAGGCGACAGGGGGCGTCCTAATGAAAAACTGTTTTTT. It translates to CASSVGDRGRPNEKLFF.

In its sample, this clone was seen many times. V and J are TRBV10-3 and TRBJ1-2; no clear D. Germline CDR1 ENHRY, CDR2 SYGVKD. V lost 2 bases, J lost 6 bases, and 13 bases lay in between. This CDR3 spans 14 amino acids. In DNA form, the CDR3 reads TGTGCCATCAGTGAGCTCGGAGGGAGACATGGCTACACCTTC. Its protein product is CAISELGGRHGYTF.

The CDR3 reads CASSVRQTNTGELFF. In nucleotides, the CDR3 is TGTGCCAGCAGCGTGAGACAAACGAACACCGGGGAGCTGTTTTTT. The chain links TRBV9 to TRBJ2-2; D uncertain. Germline CDR1 SGDLS, CDR2 YYNGEE. This CDR3 has 15 amino acids. The V end lost 2 bases, the J end lost 0 bases, and 8 bases lay between the germline ends. Filled out from reference TRBV9 and TRBJ2-2, the complete variable domain reads DSGVTQTPKHLITATGQRVTLRCSPRSGDLSVYWYQQSLDQGLQFLIQYYNGEERAKGNILERFSAQQFPDLHSELNLSSLELGDSALYFCASSVRQTNTGELFFGEGSRLTVL.

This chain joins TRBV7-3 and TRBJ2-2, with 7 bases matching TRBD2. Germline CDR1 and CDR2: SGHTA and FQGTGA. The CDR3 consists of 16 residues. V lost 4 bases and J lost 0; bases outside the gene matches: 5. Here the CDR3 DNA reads TGTGCCAGCAGCTCGTTAGCGGGTGCGAACACCGGGGAGCTGTTTTTT. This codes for CASSSLAGANTGELFF.

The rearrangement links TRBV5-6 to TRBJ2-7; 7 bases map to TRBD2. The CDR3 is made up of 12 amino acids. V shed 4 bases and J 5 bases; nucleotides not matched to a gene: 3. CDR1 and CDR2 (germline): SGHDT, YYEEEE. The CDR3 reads CASSQGLNEQYF. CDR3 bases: TGTGCCAGCAGCCAGGGACTAAACGAGCAGTACTTC.

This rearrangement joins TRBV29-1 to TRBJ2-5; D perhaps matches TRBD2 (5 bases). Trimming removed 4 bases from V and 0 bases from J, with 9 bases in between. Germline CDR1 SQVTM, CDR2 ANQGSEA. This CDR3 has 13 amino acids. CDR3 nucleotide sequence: TGCAGCGTTGCGGAGACTAACCAAGAGACCCAGTACTTC. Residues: CSVAETNQETQYF. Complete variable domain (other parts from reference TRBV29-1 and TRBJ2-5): SAVISQKPSRDICQRGTSLTIQCQVDSQVTMMFWYRQQPGQSLTLIATANQGSEATYESGFVIDKFPISRPNLTFSTLTVSNMSPEDSSIYLCSVAETNQETQYFGPGTRLLVL.

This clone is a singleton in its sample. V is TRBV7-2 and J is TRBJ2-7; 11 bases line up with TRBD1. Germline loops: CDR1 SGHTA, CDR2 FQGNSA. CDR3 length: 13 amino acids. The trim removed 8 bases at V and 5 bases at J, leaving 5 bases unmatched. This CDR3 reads CASGGQGGDEQYF. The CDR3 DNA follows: TGTGCCAGCGGGGGACAGGGGGGCGACGAGCAGTACTTC.

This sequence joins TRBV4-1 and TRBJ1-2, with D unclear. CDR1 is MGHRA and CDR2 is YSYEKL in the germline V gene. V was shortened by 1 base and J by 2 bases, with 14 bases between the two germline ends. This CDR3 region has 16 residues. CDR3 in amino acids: CASSQVGRSRNYGYTF. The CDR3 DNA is TGCGCCAGCAGCCAAGTGGGCCGCTCACGAAACTATGGCTACACCTTC.

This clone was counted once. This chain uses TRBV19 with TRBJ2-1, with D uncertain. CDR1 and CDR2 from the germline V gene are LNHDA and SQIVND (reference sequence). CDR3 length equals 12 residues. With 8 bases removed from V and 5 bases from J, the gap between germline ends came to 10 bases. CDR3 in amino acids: CASQSGNNEQFF. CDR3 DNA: TGTGCCAGTCAATCAGGAAACAATGAGCAGTTCTTC.

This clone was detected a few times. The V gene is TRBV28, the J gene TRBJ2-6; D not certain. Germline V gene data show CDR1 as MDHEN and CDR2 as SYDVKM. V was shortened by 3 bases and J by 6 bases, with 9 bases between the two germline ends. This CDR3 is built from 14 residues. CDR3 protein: CASSLEREANVLTF. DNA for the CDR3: TGTGCCAGCAGTTTGGAGCGTGAGGCCAACGTCCTGACTTTC. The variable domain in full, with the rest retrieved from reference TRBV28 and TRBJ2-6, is DVKVTQSSRYLVKRTGEKVFLECVQDMDHENMFWYRQDPGLGLRLIYFSYDVKMKEKGDIPEGYSVSREKKERFSLILESASTNQTSMYLCASSLEREANVLTFGAGSRLTVL.

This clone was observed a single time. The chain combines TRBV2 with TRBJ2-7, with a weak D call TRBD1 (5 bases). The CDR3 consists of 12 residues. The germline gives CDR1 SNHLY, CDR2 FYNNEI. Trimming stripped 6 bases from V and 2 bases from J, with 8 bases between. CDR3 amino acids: CASSSQAYEQYF. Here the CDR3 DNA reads TGTGCCAGCAGCTCACAGGCCTACGAGCAGTACTTC.

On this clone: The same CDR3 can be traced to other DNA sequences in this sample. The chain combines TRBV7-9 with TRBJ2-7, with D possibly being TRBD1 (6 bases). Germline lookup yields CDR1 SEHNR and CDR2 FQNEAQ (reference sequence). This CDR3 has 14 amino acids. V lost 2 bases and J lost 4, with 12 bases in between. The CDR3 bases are TGTGCCAGCAGCTTAACAGGGTCGGTATACGAGCAGTACTTC. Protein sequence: CASSLTGSVYEQYF.